This TCR beta chain was captured by sequencing in a study of a mutant IDH1 vaccine in newly diagnosed glioma. This table comes from immunoSEQ multiplex PCR, and its TCRdb copy is limited to in-frame clones, with some not included. The table includes about 25,000 clones, around 82% detected once. Time point meaning: week 11, during vaccination. Topical imiquimod accompanied each vaccine dose, which consisted of 300 ug of mutant IDH1 20-mer peptide. This clone appeared once. No antigen is known for it. This material consisted of PBMCs, taken from a glioma patient whose treatment included an IDH1 peptide vaccine. This sequence originates from a woman aged 18-29 years with glioma.

CDR3 DNA: TGTGCCAGCAGCTTAGGACAGGCGGGGGTGAGGAGCACTGAAGCTTTCTTT. This translates into CASSLGQAGVRSTEAFF. V is TRBV7-8 and J is TRBJ1-1; tentative D call: TRBD1 (6 bases). CDR3 length: 17 amino acids. In germline, CDR1 is SGHVS, CDR2 FQNEAQ. V dropped 1 base and J dropped 4 bases, with 19 bases sitting between them.